One sample yielded the 21 T cell receptor beta chains listed below, sequenced in a study of patients and donors after allogeneic stem cell transplantation. TCRdb called the RT-PCR reads again in MiXCR, with one record for every CDR3 protein. This repertoire shows about a million distinct CDR3 sequences, more than 15% found once; its top ten account for around 6%. The sequenced sample was blood, either unsorted or a sorted T cell fraction (not recorded which). The origin of the receptors is a human donor who was either an allogeneic HSCT recipient or a stem cell or donor lymphocyte infusion donor (not recorded which). It is not recorded whose cells these are; they may come from a transplant donor.

The sample holds many counts of this clonotype. The chain carries TRBV29-1 and TRBJ1-2, with 9 bases fitting TRBD1. The germline gives CDR1 SQVTM, CDR2 ANQGSEA. This CDR3 is 13 amino acids long. Trimming removed 6 bases from V and 5 bases from J; junction bases left unmatched: 7. The CDR3 DNA follows: TGCAGCGTCGAGGGACAGGGCTTGTATGGCTACACCTTC. This sequence encodes CSVEGQGLYGYTF.

The chain couples TRBV6-2 or TRBV6-3 to TRBJ2-1, with D tentatively TRBD1 (5 bases). V lost 8 bases and J 2 bases, leaving 10 bases between the germline ends. This CDR3 spans 13 amino acids. The germline CDR1 and CDR2 sequences are MNHEY and SVGEGT. The CDR3 region is CASLGRAYNEQFF. DNA for the CDR3: TGTGCCAGCCTGGGCAGGGCCTACAATGAGCAGTTCTTC.

This clonotype has more than one count but fewer than ten. This chain's CDR3 is CASSSEAGGSYEQYF. The CDR3 bases are TGTGCCAGCAGCTCCGAAGCGGGGGGCTCCTACGAGCAGTACTTC. The chain is built from TRBV13 and TRBJ2-7; the match to TRBD2 covers 9 bases. CDR1 PRHDT and CDR2 FYEKMQ come from the germline V gene (reference sequence). The trim removed 4 bases at V and 0 bases at J, leaving 4 bases unmatched. The CDR3 consists of 15 residues. Filled out from reference TRBV13 and TRBJ2-7, the complete variable domain reads AAGVIQSPRHLIKEKRETATLKCYPIPRHDTVYWYQQGPGQDPQFLISFYEKMQSDKGSIPDRFSAQQFSDYHSELNMSSLELGDSALYFCASSSEAGGSYEQYFGPGTRLTVT.

This sequence joins TRBV27 and TRBJ1-2; D not certain. The CDR3 length is 15 residues. V was clipped by 5 bases and J by 1 base, with 14 bases between them. Germline-derived CDR1 and CDR2 are MNHEY and SMNVEV (reference sequence). The CDR3 spells CASSPRPARNYGYTF. CDR3 nucleotide sequence: TGTGCCAGCAGTCCCCGGCCGGCCCGTAACTATGGCTACACCTTC.

This chain links TRBV9 with TRBJ2-2, with 8 positions matching TRBD2. Germline CDR1 reads SGDLS; CDR2 reads YYNGEE. V lost 0 bases, J lost 4 bases, and 5 bases stayed unmatched. The CDR3 consists of 16 residues. CDR3 sequence reads: CASSVAGREATGELFF. CDR3 DNA sequence: TGTGCCAGCAGCGTAGCGGGGCGGGAGGCCACCGGGGAGCTGTTTTTT.

The chain couples TRBV30 to TRBJ1-5; the D is unclear. CDR1 and CDR2 (germline): GTSNPN, SVGIG (reference sequence). CDR3 size: 11 residues. The germline V and J ends were trimmed by 2 bases and 5 bases, with 4 bases remaining between them. In DNA form, the CDR3 reads TGTGCCTGGAGTTGGGATCAGCCCCAGCATTTT. It is translated as CAWSWDQPQHF.

The chain has TRBV5-5 and TRBJ2-7; a weak D match, TRBD2 (5 bases). V was shortened by 0 bases and J by 0 bases, with 13 bases between the two germline ends. The CDR3 covers 16 residues. Looked up from germline, CDR1 is SGHKS and CDR2 is YYEKEE (reference sequence). DNA of the CDR3: TGTGCCAGCAGCTTGGCCGTTTCGGGGAACTCCTACGAGCAGTACTTC. Translation: CASSLAVSGNSYEQYF. Supplemented by reference TRBV5-5 and TRBJ2-7, the full variable domain reads DAGVTQSPTHLIKTRGQQVTLRCSPISGHKSVSWYQQVLGQGPQFIFQYYEKEERGRGNFPDRFSARQFPNYSSELNVNALLLGDSALYLCASSLAVSGNSYEQYFGPGTRLTVT.

This clonotype has a handful of counts. The chain recombines TRBV5-5 with TRBJ2-7, with D uncertain. Germline V gene lookup returns CDR1 SGHKS and CDR2 YYEKEE (reference sequence). The length of the CDR3 is 13 residues. V was shortened by 0 bases and J by 4 bases, with 8 bases between the two germline ends. CDR3 region: CASSLGMAYEQYF. Here the CDR3 DNA reads TGTGCCAGCAGCTTGGGAATGGCATACGAGCAGTACTTC.

This clonotype was recorded a few times. V usage is TRBV6-1 and J usage is TRBJ2-3, with 11 bases fitting TRBD1. The length of the CDR3 is 15 residues. Germline V lookup: CDR1 MNHNS, CDR2 SASEGT. J lost 4 bases, V lost 6 bases, and 6 bases had no gene match. CDR3 coding DNA: TGTGCCAGCAGAAGGGGGACAGGGGGTTCAGATACGCAGTATTTT. The encoded protein is CASRRGTGGSDTQYF.

The chain has TRBV10-3 and TRBJ1-3; TRBD1 might be the D (6 bases). Per the germline V gene, CDR1 is ENHRY and CDR2 is SYGVKD. V gave up 2 bases and J gave up 2 bases, with 10 bases separating them. The length of the CDR3 is 15 residues. CDR3 loop: CAISEGTRPGNTIYF. The CDR3 DNA reads as TGTGCCATCAGTGAGGGGACACGCCCTGGAAACACCATATATTTT.

This clonotype was seen a handful of times. The V and J genes are TRBV14 and TRBJ2-1; 9 nucleotides line up with TRBD2. Germline V gives CDR1 SGHDN, CDR2 FVKESK. The junction had 8 bases not matched to a gene; V was cut back by 10 bases and J by 4 bases. The CDR3 extends over 14 amino acids. The CDR3 sequence: CATRPAGGYNEQFF. The CDR3 DNA reads TGTGCCACACGGCCAGCGGGGGGATACAATGAGCAGTTCTTC.

Many counts were recorded for this clonotype. The chain employs TRBV5-1 and TRBJ2-2; D is uncertain. The CDR3 sequence is 11 residues long. Germline CDR1 and CDR2: SGHRS and YFSETQ. The germline V and J ends were trimmed by 4 bases and 8 bases, with 6 bases remaining between them. The CDR3 sequence is CASSMEGELFF. The CDR3 coding sequence is TGCGCCAGCAGCATGGAGGGGGAGCTGTTTTTT.

The chain joins TRBV7-9 to TRBJ2-3; D is perhaps TRBD1 or TRBD2 (5 bases each). The V and J ends lost 5 bases and 2 bases respectively, with 14 bases between them. The CDR3 is 15 residues long. Looked up from germline, CDR1 is SEHNR and CDR2 is FQNEAQ (reference sequence). The DNA for the CDR3 is TGTGCCAGCAGCGGGACGGGACGCTCCACAGATACGCAGTATTTT. Translation gives CASSGTGRSTDTQYF. Filled out from reference TRBV7-9 and TRBJ2-3, the complete variable domain reads DTGVSQNPRHKITKRGQNVTFRCDPISEHNRLYWYRQTLGQGPEFLTYFQNEAQLEKSRLLSDRFSAERPKGSFSTLEIQRTEQGDSAMYLCASSGTGRSTDTQYFGPGTRLTVL.

This clonotype came up a few times. The chain couples TRBV20-1 to TRBJ1-4; D call uncertain. Germline CDR1 is DFQATT and CDR2 is SNEGSKA (reference sequence). V was cut by 5 bases and J by 7 bases, with 17 bases left in between. The length of the CDR3 is 14 residues. CDR3 amino acids: CSASPPGMGEKLFF. The CDR3 DNA sequence: TGCAGTGCTTCCCCCCCGGGAATGGGTGAAAAACTGTTTTTT.

The CDR3 sequence: CASSFGPSTYEQYF. The CDR3 DNA reads as TGCGCCAGCAGCTTTGGGCCCAGTACCTACGAGCAGTACTTC. This rearrangement joins TRBV5-1 to TRBJ2-7; no clear D. CDR1 is SGHRS and CDR2 is YFSETQ in the germline V gene. The CDR3 has 14 amino acids. Trimming shortened V by 2 bases and J by 2 bases, and 11 bases separated the two germline ends. The full variable domain, its missing parts supplied by reference TRBV5-1 and TRBJ2-7, is KAGVTQTPRYLIKTRGQQVTLSCSPISGHRSVSWYQQTPGQGLQFLFEYFSETQRNKGNFPGRFSGRQFSNSRSEMNVSTLELGDSALYLCASSFGPSTYEQYFGPGTRLTVT.

This clonotype was detected a few times. This chain joins TRBV13 and TRBJ2-1, with 13 positions matching TRBD2. V lost 5 bases to trimming and J lost 5 bases; unmatched junction nucleotides: 27. Germline V gene sequence: CDR1 PRHDT, CDR2 FYEKMQ (reference sequence). The CDR3 is made up of 23 amino acids. CDR3 DNA sequence: TGTGCCAGCAGCACGGATCGTCGTGTCGCGACTAGCGGGAGGCCAGGGTTTGACAATGAGCAGTTCTTC. Its protein is CASSTDRRVATSGRPGFDNEQFF.

This rearrangement joins TRBV9 to TRBJ2-5; tentatively, D is TRBD1 (5 bases). V dropped 0 bases and J dropped 3 bases, with 9 bases sitting between them. Germline V lookup: CDR1 SGDLS, CDR2 YYNGEE. The CDR3 has 14 residues. CDR3 sequence reads: CASSVGTIEETQYF. CDR3 coding DNA: TGTGCCAGCAGCGTAGGGACAATTGAAGAGACCCAGTACTTC.

This clonotype was seen more than once but under ten times. CDR3 loop: CASTDGSVFYGYTF. The CDR3 DNA reads TGTGCCAGCACCGACGGGTCGGTCTTCTATGGCTACACCTTC. The rearrangement links TRBV6-2 or TRBV6-3 to TRBJ1-2; D gene unclear. V lost 7 bases and J lost 4, with 16 bases in between. The CDR3 runs 14 residues. Germline loops: CDR1 MNHEY, CDR2 SVGEGT.

This chain joins TRBV20-1 and TRBJ1-6; no clear D gene. This CDR3 region has 16 residues. The germline V and J ends were trimmed by 8 bases and 0 bases, with 17 bases remaining between them. Germline lookup yields CDR1 DFQATT and CDR2 SNEGSKA (reference sequence). The CDR3 nucleotides read TGCAGTCCTACCCGGACGGCAAGCTCCTATAATTCACCCCTCCACTTT. Translated, it gives CSPTRTASSYNSPLHF.

The table lists this clonotype with a few counts. The chain has TRBV27 and TRBJ2-1, with a possible D match to TRBD2 (5 bases). Between the trimmed V and J ends, which lost 3 bases and 5 bases, there was a span of 14 bases. The CDR3 has 15 residues. CDR1 is MNHEY, CDR2 SMNVEV, per germline (reference sequence). The CDR3 region has the DNA TGTGCCAGCAGTTTTTGGCCGAGGGTGGACAATGAGCAGTTCTTC. The encoded protein is CASSFWPRVDNEQFF.

This chain uses TRBV1 with TRBJ2-1; the table assigns TRBD2, which was not confirmed against the DNA. TRBV1 is a known pseudogene. This CDR3 contains 18 residues. This CDR3 reads CTSSQDQGGPSSYNEQFF. CDR3 sequence (DNA): TGCACCAGCAGCCAAGATCAGGGCGGGCCGAGCTCCTACAATGAGCAGTTCTTC.